This T cell receptor (beta chain) was profiled in a study of blood T cell repertoires in COVID-19. In the study's own analysis: Amplified reference gene primers provided the basis for estimating nucleated cell counts. Repertoires were generated with immunoSEQ multiplex PCR, while TCRdb's copy carries only in-frame clones and drops some. D and trimming come from the DNA, and the V and J calls and clone size come from that table. Among tens of thousands of clones listed, 81% were seen once. The CDR3 loop spans 14 amino acids. CDR1 is SGHNT, CDR2 YENEEA, per germline. V lost 1 base to trimming and J lost 2 bases, with 9 bases between them.

This receptor was identified in a woman aged 70 to 79 with acute or convalescent COVID-19. Input material: peripheral blood. The rearrangement uses TRBV11-3 and TRBJ2-7; maybe TRBD1 (5 bases). In nucleotides, the CDR3 is TGTGCCAGCAGCTTAGCCAGGGCGACCTACGAGCAGTACTTC. The encoded protein is CASSLARATYEQYF.